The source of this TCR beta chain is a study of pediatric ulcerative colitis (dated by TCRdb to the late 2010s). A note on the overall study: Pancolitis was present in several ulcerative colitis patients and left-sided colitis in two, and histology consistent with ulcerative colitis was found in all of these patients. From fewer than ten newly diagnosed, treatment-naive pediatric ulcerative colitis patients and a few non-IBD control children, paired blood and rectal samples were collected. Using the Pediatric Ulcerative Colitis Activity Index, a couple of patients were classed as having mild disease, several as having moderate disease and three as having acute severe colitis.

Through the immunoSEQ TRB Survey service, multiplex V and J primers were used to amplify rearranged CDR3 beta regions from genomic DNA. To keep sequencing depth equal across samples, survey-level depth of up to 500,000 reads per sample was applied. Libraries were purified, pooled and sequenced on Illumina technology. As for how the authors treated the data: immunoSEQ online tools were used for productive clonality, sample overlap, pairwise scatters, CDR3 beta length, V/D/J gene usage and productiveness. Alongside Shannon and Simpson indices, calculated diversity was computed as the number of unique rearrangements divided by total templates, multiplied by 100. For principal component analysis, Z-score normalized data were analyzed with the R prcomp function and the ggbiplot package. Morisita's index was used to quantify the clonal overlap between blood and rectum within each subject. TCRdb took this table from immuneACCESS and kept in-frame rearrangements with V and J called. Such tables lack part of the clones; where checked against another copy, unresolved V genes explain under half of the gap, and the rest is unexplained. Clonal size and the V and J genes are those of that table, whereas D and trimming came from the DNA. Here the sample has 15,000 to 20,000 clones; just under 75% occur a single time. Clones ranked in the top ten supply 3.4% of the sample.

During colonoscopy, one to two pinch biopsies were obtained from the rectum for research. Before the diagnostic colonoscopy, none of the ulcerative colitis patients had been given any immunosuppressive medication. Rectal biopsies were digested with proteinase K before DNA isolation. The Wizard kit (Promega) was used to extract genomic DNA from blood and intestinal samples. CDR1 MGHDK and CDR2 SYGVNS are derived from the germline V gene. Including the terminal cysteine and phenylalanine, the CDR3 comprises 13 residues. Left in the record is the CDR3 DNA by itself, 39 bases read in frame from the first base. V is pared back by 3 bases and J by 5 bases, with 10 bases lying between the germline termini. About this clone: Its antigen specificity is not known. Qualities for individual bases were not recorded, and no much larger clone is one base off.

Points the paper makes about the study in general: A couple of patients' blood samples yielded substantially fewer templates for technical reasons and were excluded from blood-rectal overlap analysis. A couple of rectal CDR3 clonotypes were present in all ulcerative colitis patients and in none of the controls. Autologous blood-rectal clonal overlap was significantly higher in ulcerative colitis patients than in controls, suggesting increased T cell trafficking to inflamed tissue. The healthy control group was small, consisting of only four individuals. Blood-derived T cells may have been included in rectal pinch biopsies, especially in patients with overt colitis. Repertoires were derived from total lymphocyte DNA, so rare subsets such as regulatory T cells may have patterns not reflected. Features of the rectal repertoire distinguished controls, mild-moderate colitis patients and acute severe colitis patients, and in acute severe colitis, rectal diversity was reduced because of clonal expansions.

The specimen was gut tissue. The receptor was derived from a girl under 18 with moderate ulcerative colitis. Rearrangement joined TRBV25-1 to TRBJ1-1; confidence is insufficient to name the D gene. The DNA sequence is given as TGTGCCAGCAGTGATGGGTTGGGAACTGAAGCTTTCTTT. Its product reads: CASSDGLGTEAFF. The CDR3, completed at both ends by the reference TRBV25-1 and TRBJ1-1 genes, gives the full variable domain EADIYQTPRYLVIGTGKKITLECSQTMGHDKMYWYQQDPGMELHLIHYSYGVNSTEKGDLSSESTVSRIRTEHFPLTLESARPSHTSQYLCASSDGLGTEAFFGQGTRLTVV.